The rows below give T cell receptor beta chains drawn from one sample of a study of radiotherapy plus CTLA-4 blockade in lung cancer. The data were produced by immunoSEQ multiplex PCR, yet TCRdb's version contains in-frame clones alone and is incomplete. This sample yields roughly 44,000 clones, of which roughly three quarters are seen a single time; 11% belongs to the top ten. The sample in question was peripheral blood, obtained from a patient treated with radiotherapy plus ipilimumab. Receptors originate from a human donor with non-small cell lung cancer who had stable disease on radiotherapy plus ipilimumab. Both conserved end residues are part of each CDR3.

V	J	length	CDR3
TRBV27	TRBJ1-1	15	CASSFARGVNTEAFF
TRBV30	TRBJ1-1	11	CALGESTEAFF
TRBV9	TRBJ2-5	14	CASSEGTGGETQYF
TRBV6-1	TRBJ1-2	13	CASSVRDGHGYTF
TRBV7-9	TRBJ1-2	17	CASSLFTAEPSSYGYTF
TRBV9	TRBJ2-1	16	CASSSGGTGGYNEQFF
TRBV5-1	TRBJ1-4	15	CASTSPTGGLRGVFF
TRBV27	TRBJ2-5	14	CASMRRDSQAPQYF
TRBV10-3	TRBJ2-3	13	CAIRGGYEDTQYF
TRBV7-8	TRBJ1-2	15	CASSLGGGANYGYTF
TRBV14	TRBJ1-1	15	CASSQGGALMTEAFF
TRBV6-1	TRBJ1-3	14	CASSSRDGGNTIYF
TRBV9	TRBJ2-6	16	CASSVGLSAGANVLTF
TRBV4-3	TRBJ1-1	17	CASSQDPAGQVNTEAFF
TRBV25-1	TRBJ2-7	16	CASSGKSDRDPYEQYF
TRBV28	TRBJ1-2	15	CASREQGAINYGYTF
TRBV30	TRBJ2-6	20	CAWSVTKTGGRSSGANVLTF
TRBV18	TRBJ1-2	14	CASSSPPGNYGYTF
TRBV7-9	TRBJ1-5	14	CASSLGQGSQPQHF
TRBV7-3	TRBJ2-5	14	CASSSGRPQETQYF
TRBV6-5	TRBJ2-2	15	CASSTVEENTGELFF
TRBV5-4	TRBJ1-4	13	CASSSSGGEKLFF
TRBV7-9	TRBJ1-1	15	CASSLGRAESTEAFF
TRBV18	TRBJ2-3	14	CASSEDVTTDTQYF
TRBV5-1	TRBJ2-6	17	CASSFGGEWAGANVLTF
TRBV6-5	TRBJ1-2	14	CASSYLGANYGYTF
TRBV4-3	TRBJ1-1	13	CASSQDPRFEAFF
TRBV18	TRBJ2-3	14	CASSPSQTPDTQYF
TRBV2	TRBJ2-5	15	CASSEGSGGGETQYF
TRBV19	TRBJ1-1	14	CASAGTGSSTEAFF
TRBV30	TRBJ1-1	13	CAWSRSVQTEAFF
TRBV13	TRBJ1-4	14	CASSLFGSNEKLFF
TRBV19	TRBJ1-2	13	CASTPGQFYGYTF
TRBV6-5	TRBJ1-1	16	CASSSPRRGRNTEAFF
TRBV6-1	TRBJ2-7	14	CASHGTGGSGEQYF
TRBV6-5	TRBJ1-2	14	CASSYSDRHYGYTF
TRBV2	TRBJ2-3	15	CASSSVGGVTDTQYF
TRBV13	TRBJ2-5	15	CASSLGRSGLTTQYF
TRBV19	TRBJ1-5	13	CASRTYSNQPQHF
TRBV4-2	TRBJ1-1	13	CASSQASGGVAFF
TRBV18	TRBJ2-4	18	CASSPLEGSAGNQNIQYF
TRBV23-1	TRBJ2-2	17	CASSQSLPRGCAGELFF
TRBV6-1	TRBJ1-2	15	CASSDGTGANYGYTF
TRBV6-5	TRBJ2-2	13	CASSHFNTGELFF
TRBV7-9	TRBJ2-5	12	CASSASGVTQYF
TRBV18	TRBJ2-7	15	CASSPPSGGFYEQYF
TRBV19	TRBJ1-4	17	CASSIFPDRTTNEKLFF
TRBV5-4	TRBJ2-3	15	CASSLGVPGTDTQYF
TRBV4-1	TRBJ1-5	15	CASSQENLAGGTRHF
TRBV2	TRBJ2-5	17	CASSEVKTLTGQETQYF
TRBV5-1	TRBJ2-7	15	CASSLGGGYSYEQYF
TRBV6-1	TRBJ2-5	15	CASSGTVSPPETQYF
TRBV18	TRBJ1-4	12	CASSQAGEKLFF
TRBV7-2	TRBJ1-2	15	CASSPIRGVGYGYTF